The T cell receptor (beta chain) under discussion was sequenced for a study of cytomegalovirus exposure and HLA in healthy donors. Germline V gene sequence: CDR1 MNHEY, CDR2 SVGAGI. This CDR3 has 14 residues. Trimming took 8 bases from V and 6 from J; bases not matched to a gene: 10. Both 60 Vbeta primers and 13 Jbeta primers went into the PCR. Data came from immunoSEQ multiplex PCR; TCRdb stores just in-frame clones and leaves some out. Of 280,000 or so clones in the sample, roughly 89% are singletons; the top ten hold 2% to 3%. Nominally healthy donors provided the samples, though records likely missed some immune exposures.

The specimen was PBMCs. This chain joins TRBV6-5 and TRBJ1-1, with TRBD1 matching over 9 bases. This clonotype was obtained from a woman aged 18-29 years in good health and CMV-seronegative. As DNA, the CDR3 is TGTGCCAGCCGGCGGGACAGGGCGAGGGCTGAAGCTTTCTTT. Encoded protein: CASRRDRARAEAFF.